A single sample gave rise to the 3 T cell receptor beta chains below, sequenced in a study of T-cell memory formation after mild COVID-19. In TCRdb, the 5' RACE reads were re-called with MiXCR into one record per CDR3 protein. Of approximately 260,000 distinct CDR3 sequences in the sample, about a sixth were seen once. Material: PBMCs or a T cell subset sorted from them (not recorded which). The receptors shown here come from a man aged 18 to 30 who had mild COVID-19 (a few samples of this study predate the infection). Cell type and time point are not known.

V and J are TRBV6-2 or TRBV6-3 and TRBJ2-1; D not resolved. Trimming shortened V by 2 bases and J by 10 bases, and 6 bases separated the two germline ends. Germline V CDR1 and CDR2: MNHEY, SVGEGT. CDR3 size: 11 residues. The CDR3 DNA reads TGTGCCAGCAGTTACCGGCTGGAGCAGTTCTTC. This translates into CASSYRLEQFF.

The rearrangement uses TRBV6-2 or TRBV6-3 and TRBJ2-2; D unclear. CDR1 is MNHEY and CDR2 is SVGEGT in the germline V gene. The CDR3 has 14 amino acids. Trimming cost V 0 bases and J 6 bases, with 8 bases left between them. The CDR3 here is CASSYSREAGELFF. The DNA for the CDR3 is TGTGCCAGCAGTTACTCAAGAGAAGCCGGGGAGCTGTTTTTT.

This clonotype has only a few counts. The V call is TRBV11-3, the J call TRBJ2-7, with D possibly being TRBD1 or TRBD2 (7 bases each). The ends were cut back, 4 bases at V and 9 bases at J, with 22 bases in the middle. The CDR3 is 15 residues long. CDR1 SGHNT and CDR2 YENEEA come from the germline V gene. Written as DNA, the CDR3 is TGTGCCAGCAGCTACCGGGGGGCAGGGGGAAACGCGCAGTACGTC. It codes for CASSYRGAGGNAQYV.